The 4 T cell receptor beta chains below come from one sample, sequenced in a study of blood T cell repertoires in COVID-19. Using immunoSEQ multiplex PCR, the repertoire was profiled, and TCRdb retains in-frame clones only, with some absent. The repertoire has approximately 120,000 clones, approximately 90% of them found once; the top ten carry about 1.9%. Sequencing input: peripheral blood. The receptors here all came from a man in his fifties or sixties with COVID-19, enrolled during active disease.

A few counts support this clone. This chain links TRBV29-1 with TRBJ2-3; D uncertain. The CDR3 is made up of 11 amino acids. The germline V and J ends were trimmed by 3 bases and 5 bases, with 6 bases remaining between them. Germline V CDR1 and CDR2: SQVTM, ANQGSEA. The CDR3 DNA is TGCAGCGTTGACTGGAGAGATACGCAGTATTTT. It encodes CSVDWRDTQYF.

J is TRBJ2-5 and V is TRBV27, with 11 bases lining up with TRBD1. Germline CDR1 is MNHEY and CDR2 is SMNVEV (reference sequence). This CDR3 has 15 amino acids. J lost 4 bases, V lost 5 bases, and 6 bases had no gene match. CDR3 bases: TGTGCCAGCAGTCTCCGGGACAGGGGGGGAGAGACCCAGTACTTC. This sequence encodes CASSLRDRGGETQYF.

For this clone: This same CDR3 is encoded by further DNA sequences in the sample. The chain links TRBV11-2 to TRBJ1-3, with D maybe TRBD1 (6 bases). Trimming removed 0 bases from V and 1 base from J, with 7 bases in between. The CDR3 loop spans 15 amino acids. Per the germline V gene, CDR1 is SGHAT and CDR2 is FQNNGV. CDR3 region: CASSLETGSGNTIYF. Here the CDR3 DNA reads TGTGCCAGCAGCTTAGAGACAGGTTCTGGAAACACCATATATTTT.

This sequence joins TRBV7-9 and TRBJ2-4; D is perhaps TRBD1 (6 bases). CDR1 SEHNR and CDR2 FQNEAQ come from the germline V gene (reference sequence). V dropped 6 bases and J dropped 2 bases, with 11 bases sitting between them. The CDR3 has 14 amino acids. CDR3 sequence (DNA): TGTGCCAGCAGTCCAGGGGTGTCCAAAAACATTCAGTACTTC. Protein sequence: CASSPGVSKNIQYF.